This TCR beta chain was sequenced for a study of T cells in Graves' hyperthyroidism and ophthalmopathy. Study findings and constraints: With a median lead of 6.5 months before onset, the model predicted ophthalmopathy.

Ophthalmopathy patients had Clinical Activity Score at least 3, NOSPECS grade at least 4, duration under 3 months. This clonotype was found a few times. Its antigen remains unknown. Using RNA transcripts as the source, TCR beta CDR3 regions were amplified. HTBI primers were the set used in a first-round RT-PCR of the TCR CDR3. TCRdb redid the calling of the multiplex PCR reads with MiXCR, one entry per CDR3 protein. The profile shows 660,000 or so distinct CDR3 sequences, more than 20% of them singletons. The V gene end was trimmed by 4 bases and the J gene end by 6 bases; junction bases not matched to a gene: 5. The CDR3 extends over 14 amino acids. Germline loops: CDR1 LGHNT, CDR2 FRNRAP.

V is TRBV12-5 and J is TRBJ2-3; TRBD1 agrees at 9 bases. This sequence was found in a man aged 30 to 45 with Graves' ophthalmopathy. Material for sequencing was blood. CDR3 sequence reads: CASGSGQGWDTQYF. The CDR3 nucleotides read TGTGCTAGTGGTTCGGGACAGGGTTGGGATACGCAGTATTTT. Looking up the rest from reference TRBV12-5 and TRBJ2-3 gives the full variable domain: DARVTQTPRHKVTEMGQEVTMRCQPILGHNTVFWYRQTMMQGLELLAYFRNRAPLDDSGMPKDRFSAEMPDATLATLKIQPSEPRDSAVYFCASGSGQGWDTQYFGPGTRLTVL.